This T cell receptor beta chain appears in the sequencing data of a study of early T cells in non-severe SARS-CoV-2 infection. Germline V lookup: CDR1 SGHAT, CDR2 FQDESV (reference sequence). This CDR3 is 17 amino acids long. Germline trimming cut 4 bases from V and 4 bases from J; bases unmatched to any gene: 10. This clonotype was counted at least ten times. What it recognizes is unknown. Individual cDNA molecules were tagged with unique molecular identifiers, the study reported. In TCRdb, the 5' RACE reads were re-called with MiXCR into one record per CDR3 protein. The sample includes around 31,000 distinct CDR3 sequences, roughly a tenth seen only once; the top ten take roughly 15%. Study results and caveats: Reliance on VDJdb matching favored anti-spike CD8 responses; private and CD4 specificities were missed.

The rearrangement joins TRBV11-1 to TRBJ2-1, with 10 bases aligning to TRBD2. The sample was whole blood. The receptor's source is an adult who was a healthcare worker with PCR-confirmed SARS-CoV-2 infection or an uninfected control (not recorded which). The CDR3 sequence: CASSYRSSGGAYNEQFF. The CDR3 DNA reads as TGTGCCAGCAGCTATAGATCCAGCGGGGGGGCGTACAATGAGCAGTTCTTC. The full variable domain, completed using reference TRBV11-1 and TRBJ2-1, is EAEVAQSPRYKITEKSQAVAFWCDPISGHATLYWYRQILGQGPELLVQFQDESVVDDSQLPKDRFSAERLKGVDSTLKIQPAELGDSAMYLCASSYRSSGGAYNEQFFGPGTRLTVL.